The 8 T cell receptor beta chains reported below all come from one sample, sequenced in a study of blood T cell repertoires in COVID-19. Repertoires were generated with immunoSEQ multiplex PCR, while TCRdb's copy carries only in-frame clones and drops some. The profile shows about 360,000 clones, around 86% of them singletons. The sequenced material came from peripheral blood. These receptors were collected from a human donor in a cohort sampled during active COVID-19.

The rearrangement links TRBV2 to TRBJ1-5; tentatively, D is TRBD1 (6 bases). V was cut by 4 bases and J by 4 bases, with 11 bases left in between. Germline V gene data show CDR1 as SNHLY and CDR2 as FYNNEI. CDR3 length: 14 amino acids. The CDR3: CASSGNRVNQPQHF. In DNA form, the CDR3 reads TGTGCCAGCAGTGGAAACAGGGTTAATCAGCCCCAGCATTTT. Full variable domain (missing parts from reference TRBV2 and TRBJ1-5): EPEVTQTPSHQVTQMGQEVILRCVPISNHLYFYWYRQILGQKVEFLVSFYNNEISEKSEIFDDQFSVERPDGSNFTLKIRSTKLEDSAMYFCASSGNRVNQPQHFGDGTRLSIL.

J is TRBJ1-5 and V is TRBV7-2, with D unresolved. Per the germline V gene, CDR1 is SGHTA and CDR2 is FQGNSA. With 1 base removed from V and 4 bases from J, the gap between germline ends came to 11 bases. This CDR3 spans 15 amino acids. CDR3: CASSLGPRNNQPQHF. The DNA for the CDR3 is TGTGCCAGCAGCTTAGGGCCCCGTAATAATCAGCCCCAGCATTTT.

The rearrangement joins TRBV7-3 to TRBJ2-4, with D perhaps TRBD1 (5 bases). Trimming took 2 bases from V and 9 from J, leaving 14 bases between them. CDR3 length: 14 amino acids. Germline V gene lookup returns CDR1 SGHTA and CDR2 FQGTGA. The CDR3 DNA reads as TGTGCCAGCAGCTTATCTTTGGACACCCCCATTCAGTACTTC. Protein sequence: CASSLSLDTPIQYF.

This chain links TRBV3-1 (or the pseudogene TRBV3-2) with TRBJ1-1, with 8 bases fitting TRBD1. Germline V gene sequence: CDR1 LGHDT, CDR2 YNNKEL (reference sequence). Trimming at V came to 5 bases and at J to 6 bases, leaving 8 bases not matched to a gene. CDR3 size: 14 residues. CDR3 bases: TGTGCCAGCAGCTGGACAGGGAGGAGGTCTGAAGCTTTCTTT. Translated: CASSWTGRRSEAFF.

This chain uses TRBV4-1 with TRBJ2-2; possibly TRBD1 for D (6 bases). Germline lookup yields CDR1 MGHRA and CDR2 YSYEKL. The CDR3 spans 18 residues. With 4 bases removed from V and 1 base from J, the gap between germline ends came to 19 bases. The CDR3 region is CASSLNPGAGMNTGELFF. The CDR3 DNA follows: TGCGCCAGCAGCCTTAATCCAGGGGCAGGGATGAACACCGGGGAGCTGTTTTTT.

This rearrangement joins TRBV18 to TRBJ1-1; 7 bases are a match to TRBD1. Unmatched junction bases numbered 3, after V lost 2 bases and J lost 0 bases. The CDR3 runs to 15 residues. CDR1 is KGHSH and CDR2 is LQKENI in the germline V gene. Written as DNA, the CDR3 is TGTGCCAGCTCACCAAATCAGGGGGTGAACACTGAAGCTTTCTTT. Protein: CASSPNQGVNTEAFF.

This chain joins TRBV7-6 and TRBJ1-5, with TRBD1 as a possible D gene (5 bases). Trimming removed 1 base at V and 5 bases at J, with 12 bases between. Germline V gives CDR1 SGHVS, CDR2 FNYEAQ. There are 15 residues in the CDR3. The chain's CDR3 is CASSLGEGTHQPQHF. In DNA form, the CDR3 reads TGTGCCAGCAGCTTAGGGGAGGGGACCCATCAGCCCCAGCATTTT.

This chain joins TRBV25-1 and TRBJ2-1, with D possibly TRBD2 on 6 matching bases. Germline CDR1 reads MGHDK; CDR2 reads SYGVNS. V was clipped by 0 bases and J by 12 bases, with 18 bases between them. The CDR3 extends over 15 amino acids. The CDR3 loop is CASSEYGGQFGRQFF. DNA for the CDR3: TGTGCCAGCAGTGAATACGGGGGTCAGTTCGGTCGGCAGTTCTTC.